This TCR beta chain comes out of a study of PD-1 blockade in classical Hodgkin lymphoma. Trimming removed 0 bases from V and 4 bases from J; junction bases left unmatched: 11. Per the germline V gene, CDR1 is SGHTA and CDR2 is FQGNSA. The CDR3 is 19 residues long. Time point given: newly diagnosed, previously untreated cHL patient sample. PBMCs from untreated, newly diagnosed classical Hodgkin lymphoma were comparison samples. The study, taken as a whole, reports: Reasons behind the repertoire differences stay unclear, perhaps disease activity or earlier therapy. Reports described newly diagnosed patients as having lower baseline TCR diversity than healthy donors.

Clones were sequenced by immunoSEQ multiplex PCR, and TCRdb holds only the in-frame ones, with some missing. Of roughly 17,000 clones listed, about 85% are singletons. As concerns this clone: Its antigen is not known.

The TCR comes from a human donor with classical Hodgkin lymphoma. The sequencing input was peripheral blood mononuclear cells (PBMCs). This chain links TRBV7-2 with TRBJ2-1, with 11 bases fitting TRBD2. DNA for the CDR3: TGTGCCAGCAGCTTAGCTGGGGCTAGCGGGAGGACTAGGTACAATGAGCAGTTCTTC. Translation: CASSLAGASGRTRYNEQFF.